These T cell receptor beta chains were read from a single sample in a study of shared clonotypes between healthy human individuals. Assay used: immunoSEQ multiplex PCR; TCRdb lists only in-frame clones, some missing. The repertoire includes about 1.5 million clones, under 99% of them detected once, and roughly 0.45% sits in the top ten. Sequences were obtained from naive CD4+ T cells sorted from blood. Source of these receptors: a man aged 25 to 45 in good health. Both conserved end residues are part of each CDR3. The D gene is left open where the match is weak. Clone size, where shown, is once, few, many, or a class for clones that have expanded.

V	D	size	J	CDR3	DNA
TRBV30	.	.	TRBJ1-4	CAWSGILAATNEKLFF	TGTGCCTGGAGTGGGATATTGGCGGCAACTAATGAAAAACTGTTTTTT
TRBV25-1	.	once	TRBJ1-3	CASSQPTTGNTIYF	TGTGCCAGCAGTCAACCCACGACAGGAAACACCATATATTTT
TRBV29-1	.	.	TRBJ2-3	CSVAIVSNTDTQYF	TGCAGCGTTGCAATAGTTTCTAACACAGATACGCAGTATTTT
TRBV7-2	.	.	TRBJ2-1	CASSLSGGPHNEQFF	TGTGCCAGCAGCTTATCCGGGGGCCCTCACAATGAGCAGTTCTTC
TRBV5-1	TRBD2	.	TRBJ2-4	CASSLEGSGSSPYF	TGCGCCAGCAGCTTGGAAGGTAGCGGGAGTTCTCCGTACTTC
TRBV21-1	.	.	TRBJ1-2	CASRNSGTGKMDGYTF	TGTGCCAGCAGGAACTCCGGGACAGGGAAGATGGATGGCTACACCTTC
TRBV7-9	.	.	TRBJ1-5	CASSLVGQPQHF	TGTGCCAGCAGCTTAGTGGGTCAGCCCCAGCATTTT
TRBV19	.	.	TRBJ2-7	CASSIVSGYEQYF	TGTGCCAGTAGTATAGTTTCGGGCTACGAGCAGTACTTC
TRBV21-1	.	.	TRBJ2-7	CASASRAYEQYF	TGTGCCAGCGCCTCCAGAGCCTACGAGCAGTACTTC
TRBV2	.	.	TRBJ2-3	CASSVVQGTDTQYF	TGTGCCAGCAGTGTCGTACAGGGCACAGATACGCAGTATTTT
TRBV28	.	.	TRBJ1-2	CASSRGGAGYGYTF	TGTGCCAGCAGCCGGGGGGGCGCCGGGTATGGCTACACCTTC
TRBV18	.	.	TRBJ2-3	CASSPTASGGTSTDTQYF	TGTGCCAGCTCACCGACGGCATCCGGAGGGACTAGCACAGATACGCAGTATTTT
TRBV19	.	.	TRBJ2-7	CASVSVSYEQYF	TGTGCCAGCGTCTCGGTATCCTACGAGCAGTACTTC
TRBV18	.	.	TRBJ1-1	CASSRRTPKDTEAFF	TGTGCCAGCTCACGACGGACACCGAAGGACACTGAAGCTTTCTTT
TRBV19	.	.	TRBJ2-1	CASSRTSAPYNEQFF	TGTGCCAGTAGCCGGACAAGCGCCCCTTACAATGAGCAGTTCTTC
TRBV5-1	TRBD2	.	TRBJ2-3	CASSLWRVSGSFGDTQYF	TGCGCCAGCAGCTTGTGGAGGGTTAGCGGGAGTTTCGGCGATACGCAGTATTTT
TRBV5-5	.	.	TRBJ2-1	CASSLAGQTEQFF	TGTGCCAGCAGCTTGGCAGGACAAACTGAGCAGTTCTTC
TRBV9	.	once	TRBJ2-2	CASSSGSGRPGELFF	TGTGCCAGCAGCTCGGGATCCGGGAGACCCGGGGAGCTGTTTTTT
TRBV27	.	.	TRBJ2-1	CASSAAGQNYNEQFF	TGTGCCAGCTCTGCAGCGGGACAGAACTACAATGAGCAGTTCTTC
TRBV11-2	TRBD2	.	TRBJ2-7	CASSLAGRAYEQYF	TGTGCCAGCAGCTTAGCCGGGAGGGCGTACGAGCAGTACTTC
TRBV5-4	.	.	TRBJ1-1	CASSLEGGRNTEAFF	TGTGCCAGCAGCTTGGAAGGGGGGAGGAACACTGAAGCTTTCTTT
TRBV9	.	.	TRBJ2-7	CASSLDEGNYEQYF	TGTGCCAGCAGCCTAGACGAGGGGAACTACGAGCAGTACTTC
TRBV30	.	.	TRBJ2-6	CAWSSGASSGANVLTF	TGTGCCTGGAGTTCAGGGGCCAGCTCTGGGGCCAACGTCCTGACTTTC
TRBV7-9	.	.	TRBJ2-1	CASSFGQGNEQFF	TGTGCCAGCAGCTTCGGCCAGGGAAATGAGCAGTTCTTC
TRBV7-9	.	.	TRBJ2-7	CASSLPNSYEQYF	TGTGCCAGCAGCTTACCCAACTCCTACGAGCAGTACTTC
TRBV25-1	TRBD2	once	TRBJ2-1	CASRTSGHSSYNEQFF	TGTGCCAGCAGGACTAGCGGGCACAGCTCCTACAATGAGCAGTTCTTC
TRBV14	TRBD1	.	TRBJ1-5	CASSQVRQGGMDQPQHF	TGTGCCAGCAGCCAAGTCAGGCAGGGGGGTATGGATCAGCCCCAGCATTTT
TRBV11-2	.	.	TRBJ2-7	CASSPRDPLEQYF	TGTGCCAGCAGCCCAAGGGACCCCTTGGAGCAGTACTTC
TRBV5-8	TRBD1	.	TRBJ1-5	CASSSDRGNQPQHF	TGTGCCAGCAGTTCGGACAGGGGCAATCAGCCCCAGCATTTT
TRBV4-1	TRBD2	.	TRBJ2-5	CASSSLPLAGQETQYF	TGCGCCAGCAGCTCTCTGCCACTAGCGGGACAAGAGACCCAGTACTTC
TRBV19	TRBD1	.	TRBJ1-4	CASRSGTGGEKLFF	TGTGCCAGTAGATCCGGGACAGGCGGCGAAAAACTGTTTTTT
TRBV18	.	.	TRBJ1-4	CASSTGTNEKLFF	TGTGCCAGCTCAACAGGAACCAATGAAAAACTGTTTTTT
TRBV14	.	once	TRBJ2-7	CASAQSSYEQYF	TGTGCCAGCGCCCAAAGCTCCTACGAGCAGTACTTC
TRBV28	TRBD2	.	TRBJ2-3	CASSFRAGGRDTQYF	TGTGCCAGCAGTTTTCGGGCGGGAGGGAGAGATACGCAGTATTTT
TRBV11-2	.	.	TRBJ1-3	CASSPPGGRGNTIYF	TGTGCCAGCAGCCCTCCGGGGGGGCGAGGAAACACCATATATTTT